The text below deals with one T cell receptor beta chain. Its antigen is unidentified. Trimming removed 6 bases from V and 4 bases from J; junction bases left unmatched: 5. Germline V gene sequence: CDR1 DFQATT, CDR2 SNEGSKA (reference sequence). CDR3 size: 12 residues. The entry originates in a study of human T cells and chemical hapten exposure. Overall study: Diphenylcyclopropenone was administered weekly to the scalp of patients throughout the approximately 23-week study.

The study, taken as a whole, reports: Versus controls, expanded TCRs had significantly more large CDR3 similarity clusters. As patch test score rose, PT1 expanded TCR counts tended to rise as well.

Time point described: pre-sensitization, week 0. Treatment given: therapeutic diphenylcyclopropenone sensitization with weekly scalp DPC. It was from unfractionated whole blood that total RNA was extracted. TCRdb itself ran the RACE reads through MiXCR, one entry per CDR3 protein. This sample has 350,000 to 400,000 distinct CDR3 sequences, with about 5.1% found just once. Sequences were derived from whole blood, sampled in connection with sensitization to the hapten diphenylcyclopropenone (DPC). This clonotype originated in a woman between 50 and 59 years old with alopecia areata. Some clones in this sample may be carry-over from other donors' samples. This chain connects TRBV20-1 to TRBJ1-1; TRBD1 agrees at 7 bases. This CDR3 is CSAPQGITEAFF. CDR3 DNA sequence: TGCAGTGCCCCACAGGGGATCACTGAAGCTTTCTTT.